The next 4 T cell receptor beta chains were all read from a single sample in a study of T cells in localized non-small cell lung cancer. The table came from immunoSEQ multiplex PCR; TCRdb's copy has only in-frame clones and leaves some out. The table lists about 19,000 clones, about nine tenths of them singletons. Source: peripheral blood, taken before any cancer treatment. The receptors shown here come from a male donor at least 60 years old with stage I squamous cell lung carcinoma.

The chain employs TRBV29-1 and TRBJ1-1; tentatively, D is TRBD1 (5 bases). Germline V lookup: CDR1 SQVTM, CDR2 ANQGSEA. CDR3 length: 13 amino acids. The germline V and J ends were trimmed by 3 bases and 0 bases, with 8 bases remaining between them. Here the CDR3 reads CSVDGAMNTEAFF. The CDR3 nucleotides are TGCAGCGTTGATGGGGCTATGAACACTGAAGCTTTCTTT.

The genes are TRBV27 and TRBJ2-1, with 7 bases identical to TRBD1. In germline, CDR1 is MNHEY, CDR2 SMNVEV (reference sequence). CDR3 length: 15 residues. V trimming: 3 bases; J trimming: 2 bases; junction bases outside the gene matches: 4. In DNA, the CDR3 is TGTGCCAGCAGTTTGGGACAGAGCACCTACAATGAGCAGTTCTTC. This translates into CASSLGQSTYNEQFF.

This clone was recorded once. V gene TRBV5-7 combines with J gene TRBJ1-5; D gene ambiguous. TRBV5-7 is placed among ORFs of uncertain function. V lost 0 bases and J 8 bases, leaving 12 bases between the germline ends. This CDR3 contains 14 residues. The CDR3, as DNA: TGTGCCAGCAGCTTGGGACACCCAAAGAAGCCCCAGCATTTT. This sequence encodes CASSLGHPKKPQHF.

The rearrangement uses TRBV7-9 and TRBJ1-5; no firm D call. CDR3 size: 13 residues. The germline V and J ends were trimmed by 1 base and 6 bases, with 7 bases remaining between them. Germline CDR1 and CDR2: SEHNR and FQNEAQ (reference sequence). The CDR3 is CASSLEGTQPQHF. The CDR3 nucleotides read TGTGCCAGCAGCTTAGAGGGCACTCAGCCCCAGCATTTT.